Listed here are 30 T cell receptor beta chains from one sample, sequenced in a study of OX40 agonist ivuxolimab in advanced cancers. Sequenced by immunoSEQ multiplex PCR; TCRdb stores in-frame clones only, minus some. The table includes more than 55,000 clones, around 92% detected once. The source was CD4+ or CD8+ T cells sorted from blood, collected in a trial of the OX40 agonist ivuxolimab. The receptors derive from an adult with an advanced solid tumor such as melanoma, head and neck, liver or kidney cancer.

The chain joins TRBV6-5 to TRBJ2-7; D is perhaps TRBD1 (6 bases). The CDR3 spans 15 residues. V was shortened by 0 bases and J by 2 bases, with 11 bases between the two germline ends. CDR1 MNHEY and CDR2 SVGAGI come from the germline V gene. The CDR3 sequence: CASSYSAGVPYEQYF. The CDR3 bases are TGTGCCAGCAGTTACTCAGCAGGGGTCCCCTACGAGCAGTACTTC.

The chain links TRBV9 to TRBJ2-2; D might be TRBD1 (5 bases). The CDR3 has 14 amino acids. From germline, CDR1 is SGDLS and CDR2 YYNGEE. Between the trimmed V and J ends, which lost 0 bases and 7 bases, there was a span of 10 bases. For the CDR3, the DNA is TGTGCCAGCAGCGTAGAGGGGTTTGGCGGGGAGCTGTTTTTT. Amino acid sequence: CASSVEGFGGELFF.

The chain carries TRBV10-3 and TRBJ2-7, with 7 bases that match TRBD1. Germline V CDR1 and CDR2: ENHRY, SYGVKD. The trim removed 8 bases at V and 3 bases at J, leaving 1 base unmatched. The CDR3 length is 11 residues. In nucleotides, the CDR3 is TGTGCCATCCGGGACAGCTACGAGCAGTACTTC. Protein sequence: CAIRDSYEQYF.

The gene calls are TRBV27 and TRBJ1-1; a weak D match, TRBD1 (5 bases). The germline V and J ends were trimmed by 6 bases and 2 bases, with 13 bases remaining between them. Germline CDR1 is MNHEY and CDR2 is SMNVEV (reference sequence). This CDR3 is built from 14 residues. The CDR3 loop is CASSLGGVNTEAFF. In nucleotides, the CDR3 is TGTGCCAGCAGCTTAGGAGGGGTTAACACTGAAGCTTTCTTT.

V and J are TRBV7-8 and TRBJ2-7, with D possibly TRBD1 on 5 matching bases. The CDR3 has 13 amino acids. Per the germline V gene, CDR1 is SGHVS and CDR2 is FQNEAQ. Between the trimmed V and J ends, which lost 1 base and 2 bases, there was a span of 6 bases. CDR3 nucleotide sequence: TGTGCCAGCAGCTTAGGACAGCCCTACGAGCAGTACTTC. Protein: CASSLGQPYEQYF.

The V gene is TRBV6-6, the J gene TRBJ1-2, with D tentatively TRBD1 (5 bases). The CDR3 extends over 13 amino acids. Germline CDR1 and CDR2: MNHNY and SVGAGI (reference sequence). V was cut by 2 bases and J by 8 bases, with 12 bases left in between. CDR3 loop: CASSYPRAGGYTF. The CDR3, as DNA: TGTGCCAGCAGTTACCCCAGGGCCGGAGGCTACACCTTC.

The chain carries TRBV27 and TRBJ2-7; D not resolved. The ends were cut back, 2 bases at V and 2 bases at J, with 13 bases in the middle. Germline CDR1 MNHEY, CDR2 SMNVEV (reference sequence). This CDR3 has 15 residues. The CDR3 DNA follows: TGTGCCAGCAGTTTACAAGTTTTCCCACCCTACGAGCAGTACTTC. Its translation: CASSLQVFPPYEQYF.

The chain carries TRBV10-3 and TRBJ2-5; D not certain. V was pared by 0 bases and J by 1 base, with 6 bases between. CDR1 is ENHRY and CDR2 is SYGVKD in the germline V gene. The CDR3 runs to 14 residues. The CDR3 nucleotides read TGTGCCATCAGTGAGTCGGTTATCCAAGAGACCCAGTACTTC. Translated: CAISESVIQETQYF.

In regard to this clone: Germline is not matched at one junction end, which may reflect a read error. This rearrangement joins TRBV6-6 to TRBJ2-7; 9 bases fit TRBD1. This CDR3 spans 10 amino acids. The germline V gene encodes CDR1 MNHNY and CDR2 SVGAGI (reference sequence). CDR3 sequence reads: CASSWDRVFF. The CDR3 DNA reads TGTGCCAGCAGTTGGGACAGGGTTTTCTTC.

The rearrangement uses TRBV15 and TRBJ2-2; possible D gene TRBD1, 6 bases. The germline V gene encodes CDR1 LNHNV and CDR2 YYDKDF (reference sequence). This CDR3 has 17 residues. V lost 5 bases to trimming and J lost 6 bases, with 22 bases between them. CDR3 loop: CATSQEAQGRGAGELFF. The DNA of the CDR3 is TGTGCCACCAGCCAAGAGGCCCAGGGGCGTGGGGCCGGGGAGCTGTTTTTT.

V and J are TRBV29-1 and TRBJ2-3; either TRBD1 or TRBD2 may fit D (6 bases each). Germline V gene data show CDR1 as SQVTM and CDR2 as ANQGSEA. This CDR3 has 14 amino acids. The ends were cut back, 6 bases at V and 4 bases at J, with 17 bases in the middle. The CDR3, as DNA: TGCAGCGTCGGAGGGCAGGGGAGAGCAGATACGCAGTATTTT. This gives the protein CSVGGQGRADTQYF.

The chain links TRBV10-2 to TRBJ2-1, with 12 bases matching TRBD2. The CDR3 totals 17 residues. Germline values: CDR1 WSHSY, CDR2 SAAADI. V gave up 8 bases and J gave up 2 bases; unmatched junction bases: 10. DNA of the CDR3: TGCGCCAGCTTAACTGGACTAGCGGGGACGGCCTACAATGAGCAGTTCTTC. It specifies CASLTGLAGTAYNEQFF.

V gene TRBV27 combines with J gene TRBJ1-2; TRBD1 is a possible D gene (5 bases). CDR1 MNHEY and CDR2 SMNVEV come from the germline V gene (reference sequence). Trimming removed 5 bases at V and 1 base at J, with 8 bases between. This CDR3 comprises 13 residues. CDR3 coding DNA: TGTGCCAGCAGTCCACAGGTTAACTATGGCTACACCTTC. Translation gives CASSPQVNYGYTF.

This chain connects TRBV14 to TRBJ2-3, with 7 nucleotides matching TRBD1. This CDR3 has 14 residues. Looked up from germline, CDR1 is SGHDN and CDR2 is FVKESK. Germline trimming cut 5 bases from V and 4 bases from J; bases unmatched to any gene: 6. The CDR3 nucleotides are TGTGCCAGCAGCAACCGGGACAGACCAGATACGCAGTATTTT. Translating it yields CASSNRDRPDTQYF.

The CDR3 DNA is TGTGCCATTCGGGACAGAGATATCAAAAACATTCAGTACTTC. It is translated as CAIRDRDIKNIQYF. V is TRBV6-1 and J is TRBJ2-4, with TRBD1 matching 7 bases. CDR1 is MNHNS, CDR2 SASEGT, per germline. The length of the CDR3 is 14 residues. Losses at the gene ends were 10 bases for V and 3 bases for J; bases not matched to a gene: 9.

The CDR3 sequence: CATSRYGTVAEAFF. As DNA, the CDR3 is TGTGCCACCAGCCGCTACGGCACGGTGGCTGAAGCTTTCTTT. The chain uses TRBV15 and TRBJ1-1; D gene uncertain. Trimming took 5 bases from V and 6 from J, leaving 16 bases between them. Per germline, CDR1 LNHNV and CDR2 YYDKDF (reference sequence). The CDR3 runs to 14 residues.

This sequence joins TRBV19 and TRBJ2-7, with 8 bases identical to TRBD2. CDR3 length: 15 residues. J gave up 0 bases and V 3 bases, and 4 bases lay outside the gene matches. Germline V lookup: CDR1 LNHDA, CDR2 SQIVND (reference sequence). The DNA for the CDR3 is TGTGCCAGTAGTATTGGTAGCGGGGCCTCCTACGAGCAGTACTTC. As protein: CASSIGSGASYEQYF.

V usage is TRBV4-1 and J usage is TRBJ2-1; maybe TRBD2 (6 bases). The CDR3 loop spans 15 amino acids. Germline lookup yields CDR1 MGHRA and CDR2 YSYEKL. Deletions cut 4 bases from V and 3 bases from J, with 13 bases between. CDR3 loop: CASSLFISGYNEQFF. The CDR3 DNA is TGCGCCAGCAGCCTCTTCATTAGCGGCTACAATGAGCAGTTCTTC.

The chain is built from TRBV19 and TRBJ2-5; maybe TRBD2 (6 bases). The V end lost 7 bases, the J end lost 1 base, and 22 bases lay between the germline ends. CDR1 is LNHDA and CDR2 is SQIVND in the germline V gene (reference sequence). This CDR3 has 17 residues. This chain's CDR3 is CASTPGAGFLPQETQYF. CDR3 nucleotide sequence: TGTGCCAGTACTCCGGGAGCTGGATTCCTACCCCAAGAGACCCAGTACTTC. Together with reference TRBV19 and TRBJ2-5, the CDR3 gives the full variable domain: DGGITQSPKYLFRKEGQNVTLSCEQNLNHDAMYWYRQDPGQGLRLIYYSQIVNDFQKGDIAEGYSVSREKKESFPLTVTSAQKNPTAFYLCASTPGAGFLPQETQYFGPGTRLLVL.

The chain joins TRBV5-4 to TRBJ2-7; 9 bases are a match to TRBD2. CDR3 size: 17 residues. The V gene end was trimmed by 7 bases and the J gene end by 3 bases; junction bases not matched to a gene: 17. Germline V CDR1 and CDR2: SGHNT, YYREEE (reference sequence). The CDR3 region has the DNA TGTGCCAGCCGTGCGGGGGGGCTTACGAGCGGGAGCTACGAGCAGTACTTC. Its protein is CASRAGGLTSGSYEQYF.

V is TRBV11-2 and J is TRBJ2-3; TRBD2 matches at 14 bases. The germline CDR1 and CDR2 sequences are SGHAT and FQNNGV. The CDR3 loop spans 16 amino acids. With 5 bases clipped from V and 7 bases from J, the junction kept 8 bases outside the gene matches. CDR3 amino acids: CASSPRTSGRQNTQYF. As DNA, the CDR3 is TGTGCCAGCAGCCCCCGGACTAGCGGGAGGCAAAATACGCAGTATTTT.

The rearrangement links TRBV11-3 to TRBJ2-7; no definite D call. Deletions cut 3 bases from V and 3 bases from J, with 9 bases between. CDR3 size: 13 residues. Germline V gene lookup returns CDR1 SGHNT and CDR2 YENEEA. CDR3 in amino acids: CASSFGSNYEQYF. Here the CDR3 DNA reads TGTGCCAGCAGCTTTGGCAGCAACTACGAGCAGTACTTC.

In the case of this clone: A junction end diverges from the germline sequence, so it may reflect a read error. The V call is TRBV7-9, the J call TRBJ2-1; 8 nucleotides align to TRBD2. Per the germline V gene, CDR1 is SEHNR and CDR2 is FQNEAQ (reference sequence). This CDR3 contains 15 residues. CDR3 DNA: TGTGCCAGCAGCATAGCGGGGTCGGCCTACAATGAGCAGTTCTTC. This translates into CASSIAGSAYNEQFF.

This chain connects TRBV7-6 to TRBJ2-7; D remains ambiguous. V gave up 5 bases and J gave up 3 bases, with 17 bases separating them. CDR1 is SGHVS, CDR2 FNYEAQ, per germline. This CDR3 has 15 amino acids. The CDR3 DNA reads as TGTGCCAGCAGCCCAACATTACACGAAAACTACGAGCAGTACTTC. It translates to CASSPTLHENYEQYF.

This chain's CDR3 is CASSLSHRSSYNSPLHF. In nucleotides, the CDR3 is TGTGCCAGCAGCTTAAGCCATCGGAGCTCCTATAATTCACCCCTCCACTTT. This sequence joins TRBV7-6 and TRBJ1-6; D unresolved. Germline assignment: CDR1 SGHVS and CDR2 FNYEAQ. The CDR3 spans 17 residues. V lost 2 bases, J lost 0 bases, and 11 bases lay in between.

This clone was seen once. The chain links TRBV14 to TRBJ2-7; D unclear. V lost 1 base and J lost 4, with 14 bases in between. Germline assignment: CDR1 SGHDN and CDR2 FVKESK. The CDR3 length is 15 residues. The DNA for the CDR3 is TGTGCCAGCAGCCAAGGCCAGTCCTTTATATACGAGCAGTACTTC. It yields the protein CASSQGQSFIYEQYF.

The table lists this clone with a count of one. The chain recombines TRBV4-2 with TRBJ2-2, with a tentative D call TRBD2 (6 bases). The CDR3 has 15 amino acids. Germline V gene sequence: CDR1 LGHNA, CDR2 YNFKEQ. Trimming left V 3 bases short and J 2 bases short, with 10 bases between. This CDR3 reads CASSHLAYNTGELFF. The CDR3 region has the DNA TGTGCCAGCAGCCACCTAGCGTACAACACCGGGGAGCTGTTTTTT.

The rearrangement links TRBV7-9 to TRBJ2-7; 8 nucleotides align to TRBD1. Germline trimming cut 3 bases from V and 0 bases from J; bases unmatched to any gene: 7. The CDR3 covers 16 residues. Germline V gene data show CDR1 as SEHNR and CDR2 as FQNEAQ (reference sequence). DNA for the CDR3: TGTGCCAGCAGCTTTCCGACAGGGGATTCCTCCTACGAGCAGTACTTC. This codes for CASSFPTGDSSYEQYF.

This sequence joins TRBV4-1 and TRBJ1-4; 7 bases line up with TRBD1. CDR3 length: 16 amino acids. Germline V gene data show CDR1 as MGHRA and CDR2 as YSYEKL. V gave up 2 bases and J gave up 3 bases; unmatched junction bases: 6. The DNA for the CDR3 is TGCGCCAGCAGCCAAATTCACAGGGGATCTAATGAAAAACTGTTTTTT. It codes for CASSQIHRGSNEKLFF.

The V and J genes are TRBV4-1 and TRBJ1-1; possible D gene TRBD1, 5 bases. V lost 4 bases and J 1 base, leaving 13 bases between the germline ends. CDR3 size: 15 residues. The V gene's germline CDR1 is MGHRA and CDR2 YSYEKL. CDR3 bases: TGCGCCAGCAGCCGCAACGGGGGTTCGAACACTGAAGCTTTCTTT. This encodes CASSRNGGSNTEAFF.